This T cell receptor (beta chain) was recovered during a study of Ad26.COV2.S vaccination and SARS-CoV-2 variants. There are a few counts of this clone. Assay: immunoSEQ multiplex PCR; the TCRdb copy retains only in-frame clones and omits some. Altogether about 350,000 clones are present, approximately 84% being singletons, with the ten largest covering 3% to 4%. Treatment meaning: some 19 received Ad26.COV2.S at low or high dose, single or two shots; roughly five received placebo; per-sample allocation not given. Samples came from day 63 after the first vaccine or placebo injection. Whoever gave the sample was an adult aged 18-55 years in Boston. Germline V gene sequence: CDR1 SGHKS, CDR2 YYEKEE (reference sequence). V was pared by 4 bases and J by 5 bases, with 15 bases between. The CDR3 is made up of 14 amino acids.

This chain links TRBV5-5 with TRBJ1-2; D might be TRBD1 (6 bases). The TCR was taken from a person between 18 and 65 years old who received the Ad26.COV2.S COVID-19 vaccine or a placebo. The sequenced sample was peripheral blood, obtained in a trial of Ad26.COV2.S vaccine versus placebo. CDR3 in amino acids: CASSPGRGGYGYTF. The CDR3 DNA sequence: TGTGCCAGCAGCCCAGGCAGGGGTGGTTATGGCTACACCTTC.